The 3 T cell receptor beta chains in this list originate from one sample, sequenced in a study of human T cells and chemical hapten exposure. TCRdb analysed the RACE reads with MiXCR anew, one entry per CDR3 protein. The sample yields 35,000 to 50,000 distinct CDR3 sequences, about 4% seen once. Time point here: healthy volunteer bleed at 6 weeks. From whole blood left unfractionated, total RNA was extracted. Sequences were obtained from whole blood. All receptors derive from a human donor in good health. Some clones in this sample may be carry-over from other donors' samples.

This clonotype was seen many times. The rearrangement links TRBV27 to TRBJ2-5; the D gene is possibly TRBD2 (6 bases). The CDR3 covers 15 residues. The germline gives CDR1 MNHEY, CDR2 SMNVEV (reference sequence). Between the trimmed V and J ends, which lost 4 bases and 0 bases, there was a span of 12 bases. The CDR3 loop reads CASSSLGGNQETQYF. CDR3 DNA sequence: TGTGCCAGCAGTTCCCTTGGCGGGAACCAAGAGACCCAGTACTTC.

This clonotype was recorded many times. This chain uses TRBV6-1 with TRBJ2-1, with 8 bases aligning to TRBD2. The CDR3 contains 16 residues. Germline V lookup: CDR1 MNHNS, CDR2 SASEGT. The ends lost 3 bases at V and 4 bases at J; junction bases unmatched: 8. The CDR3 nucleotides are TGTGCCAGCAGTGAGGTGGTAGCGGGACCTTACAATGAGCAGTTCTTC. Protein product: CASSEVVAGPYNEQFF.

This clonotype was recorded many times. This chain connects TRBV3-1 to TRBJ2-1; D not certain. CDR3 size: 14 residues. The ends were cut back, 1 base at V and 8 bases at J, with 12 bases in the middle. The V gene's germline CDR1 is LGHDT and CDR2 YNNKEL (reference sequence). The CDR3 DNA follows: TGTGCCAGCAGCCAAGGACATCCAACGGATGAGCAGTTCTTC. Translated, it gives CASSQGHPTDEQFF.